This T cell receptor beta chain originates from a study of blood T cell repertoires in COVID-19. In the study overall: Material from acute and convalescent COVID-19 was sourced from the United States, Italy and Spain. Sources were T cells, B-cell-depleted T cells, or PBMCs; the material itself was cDNA or gDNA.

The CDR3 is 13 amino acids. Germline values: CDR1 MNHEY, CDR2 SVGAGI. V was shortened by 6 bases and J by 9 bases, with 12 bases between the two germline ends. This clone was picked up a small number of times. Source study methods: The authors estimated nucleated cell counts from reference gene primer amplification. Generated by immunoSEQ multiplex PCR, the TCRdb table keeps only in-frame clones and is missing some. That table is the source of V, J and clone size, and D and trimming were worked out from the DNA. The table lists some 100,000 clones, 70% to 90% of them singletons, with around 15% in the top ten.

This rearrangement joins TRBV6-5 to TRBJ1-6; D remains unclear. The source is a man between 50 and 59 years old with active or convalescent COVID-19. Material: peripheral blood. The CDR3 loop reads CASRSDWSSPLHF. The CDR3 region has the DNA TGTGCCAGCAGGTCTGACTGGTCTTCACCCCTCCACTTT.